Listed below are T cell receptor beta chains from one sample, sequenced in a study of PD-1 blockade in classical Hodgkin lymphoma. The data were produced by immunoSEQ multiplex PCR, yet TCRdb's version contains in-frame clones alone and is incomplete. The sample has 35,000 to 50,000 clones, 76% seen once. The specimen comprised peripheral blood mononuclear cells (PBMCs), sampled at baseline. The receptors here all came from a human donor with classical Hodgkin lymphoma. Both conserved end residues are part of each CDR3. The D gene is left open where the match is weak. Rows may omit the clone size; those that give it use once, few, many or a size class.

TRBV28	NA	TRBJ1-1	once	TGTGCCAGCAGTCCAATCGGGGGAGTGAACACTGAAGCTTTCTTT	CASSPIGGVNTEAFF
TRBV5-1	NA	TRBJ2-1	NA	TGCGCCAGCAGCTTTGGAGGAGGCAGTGAGCAGTTCTTC	CASSFGGGSEQFF
TRBV19	TRBD2	TRBJ2-7	NA	TGTGCCAGTAGTATCTCGGGACTACAAGCCTACGAGCAGTACTTC	CASSISGLQAYEQYF
TRBV9	TRBD2	TRBJ2-1	NA	TGTGCCAGCAGCCCCAGCGGCGGGAGGGCCACTGAGCAGTTCTTC	CASSPSGGRATEQFF
TRBV15	TRBD2	TRBJ2-1	NA	TGTGCCACCAGCTCCCCGGGGGGGGGCCCCGACCAGTACAATGAGCAGTTCTTC	CATSSPGGGPDQYNEQFF
TRBV27	NA	TRBJ2-3	once	TGTGCCAGCAGTTCATGGGACTCGGATACGCAGTATTTT	CASSSWDSDTQYF
TRBV14	NA	TRBJ2-7	NA	TGTGCCAGCAGCCATGGGGTTGCGGGTATAGGCTACGAGCAGTACTTC	CASSHGVAGIGYEQYF
TRBV10-1	TRBD2	TRBJ2-5	NA	TGCGCCAGCAGTCCCGGGACTAGTTGGGAGACCCAGTACTTC	CASSPGTSWETQYF
TRBV21-1	NA	TRBJ2-3	few	TGTGCCAGCAGCAAAGCTCTAGCGGGAGGTGGCACAGATACGCAGTATTTT	CASSKALAGGGTDTQYF
TRBV4-2	TRBD2	TRBJ2-7	NA	TGTGCCAGCAGCCAAGATCCAGCGGGAGTTGTCTACGAGCAGTACTTC	CASSQDPAGVVYEQYF
TRBV7-8	NA	TRBJ2-7	NA	TGTGCCAGCAGCTCCCGGATCGAGACACCTTATTACGAGCAGTACTTC	CASSSRIETPYYEQYF
TRBV5-1	NA	TRBJ1-4	NA	TGCGCCAGCACCGACAGATTTGCTAATGAAAAACTGTTTTTT	CASTDRFANEKLFF
TRBV5-6	NA	TRBJ1-4	NA	TGTGCCAGCAGCTCGAGAAGACAGACAACTAATGAAAAACTGTTTTTT	CASSSRRQTTNEKLFF
TRBV10-3	NA	TRBJ1-1	NA	TGTGCCATCAGGGGCAGGGATGACGCTGAAGCTTTCTTT	CAIRGRDDAEAFF
TRBV2	NA	TRBJ1-5	few	TGTGCCAGCAGCTCCGACGGACTTGGTAATCAGCCCCAGCATTTT	CASSSDGLGNQPQHF
TRBV28	NA	TRBJ2-7	NA	TGTGCCAGCAGTATGTTGGGTTCAGAAACAGCTAACGAGCAGTACTTC	CASSMLGSETANEQYF
TRBV7-8	TRBD1	TRBJ2-3	medium-sized	TGTGCCAGCAGCTCAAGGACAGGCTACACAGATACGCAGTATTTT	CASSSRTGYTDTQYF
TRBV5-1	NA	TRBJ1-6	NA	TGCGCCAGCAGCTCCCGGGCCGGGATGGCCTCACCCCTCCACTTT	CASSSRAGMASPLHF
TRBV10-1	NA	TRBJ2-7	NA	TGCGCCAGCAGTGGGAGCTCCTACGAGCAGTACTTC	CASSGSSYEQYF
TRBV6-6	NA	TRBJ2-7	NA	TGTGCCAGCCAGTTAGAGGAATCGAGCTCCTACGAGCAGTACTTC	CASQLEESSSYEQYF
TRBV10-1	TRBD2	TRBJ2-2	NA	TGCGCCAGGATACTAGCGGGAGGCCCGAACACCGGGGAGCTGTTTTTT	CARILAGGPNTGELFF
TRBV18	NA	TRBJ2-5	NA	TGTGCCAGCTCACCTCTAGGCGGGGAGACCCAGTACTTC	CASSPLGGETQYF
TRBV11-2	NA	TRBJ1-3	NA	TGTGCCAGCAGCTTAATGGTTCTTGGAAACACCATATATTTT	CASSLMVLGNTIYF
TRBV19	TRBD2	TRBJ2-2	NA	TGTGCCAGTAACCGCGGGGGAATATATAGCACCGGGGAGCTGTTTTTT	CASNRGGIYSTGELFF
TRBV27	TRBD2	TRBJ2-3	NA	TGTGCCAGCAGTGAACTAGCGGGAGCTCCAGATACGCAGTATTTT	CASSELAGAPDTQYF
TRBV10-3	TRBD1	TRBJ2-1	NA	TGTGCCATCAGAGACACGGACAGGGCTGGCTACGGTGAGCAGTTCTTC	CAIRDTDRAGYGEQFF
TRBV7-2	TRBD1	TRBJ2-7	NA	TGTGCCAGCAGCCCCTACGGACAGGGTCTCTACGAGCAGTACTTC	CASSPYGQGLYEQYF
TRBV9	TRBD2	TRBJ2-5	few	TGTGCCAGCAGCGTAGATCTAGCGGGCTGGGAGACCCAGTACTTC	CASSVDLAGWETQYF
TRBV6-4	TRBD1	TRBJ2-1	few	TGTGCCAGCAGTAAGACAGGGGGCGCTGAAAATGAGCAGTTCTTC	CASSKTGGAENEQFF
TRBV18	NA	TRBJ2-1	NA	TGTGCCAGCTCACCACCGGAACGCGGGAATGCCAATGAGCAGTTCTTC	CASSPPERGNANEQFF
TRBV5-1	TRBD1	TRBJ2-3	NA	TGCGCCAGCAGCTTCGACAGGGGCACAGATACGCAGTATTTT	CASSFDRGTDTQYF
TRBV28	NA	TRBJ1-2	NA	TGTGCCAGCCTCGAAGGGGGCTACACCTTC	CASLEGGYTF
TRBV28	TRBD1	TRBJ1-2	NA	TGTGCCAGCAGTGGCCGGGACAGTGGCGGGGGCTACACCTTC	CASSGRDSGGGYTF
TRBV13	NA	TRBJ1-1	NA	TGTGCCAGCAGCGCATTCGGCCCAGGGTTAGCTTTCTTT	CASSAFGPGLAFF
TRBV6-6	NA	TRBJ1-1	NA	TGTGCCAGCAGTATCCGGTCCGGGACCGACCTCGCTGAAGCTTTCTTT	CASSIRSGTDLAEAFF
TRBV5-4	TRBD2	TRBJ2-1	many	TGTGCCAGCAGCTTGGGACTAGCGGGAGGGGATCCCTACAATGAGCAGTTCTTC	CASSLGLAGGDPYNEQFF
TRBV28	NA	TRBJ2-7	once	TGTGCCAGCATCGGTTTAGGTCGGTCTTACGAGCAGTACTTC	CASIGLGRSYEQYF
TRBV19	NA	TRBJ2-5	few	TGTGCCAGTAGTATTTCGAAGTCCAAGACCCAGTACTTC	CASSISKSKTQYF
TRBV5-1	NA	TRBJ2-2	few	TGCGCCAGCAGCCGACTCAAACGGGACACCACGGACACCGGGGAGCTGTTTTTT	CASSRLKRDTTDTGELFF
TRBV5-1	NA	TRBJ2-7	NA	TGCGCCAGCAGCTTGTTTGAGGCACCGGGGGAGCAGTACTTC	CASSLFEAPGEQYF
TRBV6-5	NA	TRBJ2-7	NA	TGTGCCAGCAGTTACTCGAGAGGAATGTACGAGCAGTACTTC	CASSYSRGMYEQYF